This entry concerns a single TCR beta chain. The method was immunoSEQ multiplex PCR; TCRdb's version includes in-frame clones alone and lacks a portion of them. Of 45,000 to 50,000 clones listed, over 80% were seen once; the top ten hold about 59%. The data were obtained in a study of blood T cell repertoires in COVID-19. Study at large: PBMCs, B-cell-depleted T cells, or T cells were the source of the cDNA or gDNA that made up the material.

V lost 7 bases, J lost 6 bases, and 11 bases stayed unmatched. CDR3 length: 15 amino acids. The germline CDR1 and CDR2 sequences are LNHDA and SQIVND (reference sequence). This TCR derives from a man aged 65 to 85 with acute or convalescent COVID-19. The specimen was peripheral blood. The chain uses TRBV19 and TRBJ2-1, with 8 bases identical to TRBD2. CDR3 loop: CASIPRGGLSNEQFF. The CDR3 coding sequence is TGTGCCAGTATCCCCCGGGGGGGGCTCTCCAATGAGCAGTTCTTC. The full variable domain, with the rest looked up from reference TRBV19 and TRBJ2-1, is DGGITQSPKYLFRKEGQNVTLSCEQNLNHDAMYWYRQDPGQGLRLIYYSQIVNDFQKGDIAEGYSVSREKKESFPLTVTSAQKNPTAFYLCASIPRGGLSNEQFFGPGTRLTVL.